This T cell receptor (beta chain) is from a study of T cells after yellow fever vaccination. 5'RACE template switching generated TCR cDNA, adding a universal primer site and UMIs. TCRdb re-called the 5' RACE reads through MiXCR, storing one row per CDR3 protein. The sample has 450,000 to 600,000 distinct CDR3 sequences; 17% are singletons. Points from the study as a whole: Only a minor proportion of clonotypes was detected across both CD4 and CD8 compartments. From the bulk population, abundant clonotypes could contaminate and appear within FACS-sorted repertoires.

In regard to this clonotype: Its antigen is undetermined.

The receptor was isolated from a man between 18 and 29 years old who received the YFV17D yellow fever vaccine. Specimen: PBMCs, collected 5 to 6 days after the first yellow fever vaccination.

This CDR3 is CASSLAGTALTLHF. The CDR3 region has the DNA TGCGCCAGCAGCTTGGCCGGGACGGCGTTAACCCTCCACTTT. The V gene is TRBV5-1, the J gene TRBJ1-6, with D possibly being TRBD1 (5 bases). Per germline, CDR1 SGHRS and CDR2 YFSETQ. The V end lost 0 bases, the J end lost 14 bases, and 15 bases lay between the germline ends. There are 14 residues in the CDR3. Combining the CDR3 with reference TRBV5-1 and TRBJ1-6 gives the whole variable domain KAGVTQTPRYLIKTRGQQVTLSCSPISGHRSVSWYQQTPGQGLQFLFEYFSETQRNKGNFPGRFSGRQFSNSRSEMNVSTLELGDSALYLCASSLAGTALTLHFGNGTRLTVT.